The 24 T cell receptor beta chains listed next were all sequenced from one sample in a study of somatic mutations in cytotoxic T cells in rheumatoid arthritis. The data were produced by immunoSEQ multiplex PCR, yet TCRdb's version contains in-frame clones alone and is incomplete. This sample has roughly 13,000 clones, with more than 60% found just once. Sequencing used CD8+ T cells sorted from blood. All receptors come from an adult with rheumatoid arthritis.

Written as DNA, the CDR3 is TGTGCCATCAGTGAGGGGGCAGGACGTGCTGAAAAACTGTTTTTT. This codes for CAISEGAGRAEKLFF. The chain employs TRBV10-3 and TRBJ1-4; tentative D call: TRBD1 (5 bases). CDR1 and CDR2 from the germline V gene are ENHRY and SYGVKD. V lost 2 bases and J lost 7, with 14 bases in between. The CDR3 is 15 amino acids.

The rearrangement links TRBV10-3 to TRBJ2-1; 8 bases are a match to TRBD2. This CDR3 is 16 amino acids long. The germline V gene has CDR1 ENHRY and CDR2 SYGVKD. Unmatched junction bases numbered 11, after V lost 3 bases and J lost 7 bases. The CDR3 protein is CAISELRGAELNEQFF. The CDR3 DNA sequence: TGTGCCATCAGTGAACTGCGGGGGGCGGAATTAAATGAGCAGTTCTTC.

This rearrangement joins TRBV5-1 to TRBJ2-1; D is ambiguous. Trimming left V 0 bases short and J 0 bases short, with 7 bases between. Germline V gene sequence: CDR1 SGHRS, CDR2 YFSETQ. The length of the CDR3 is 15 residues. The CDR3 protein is CASSLGRSSYNEQFF. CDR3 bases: TGCGCCAGCAGCTTGGGGCGTAGCTCCTACAATGAGCAGTTCTTC.

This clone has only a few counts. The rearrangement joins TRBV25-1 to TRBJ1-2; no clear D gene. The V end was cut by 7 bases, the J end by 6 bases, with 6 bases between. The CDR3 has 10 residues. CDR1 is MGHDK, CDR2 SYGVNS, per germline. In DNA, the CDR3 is TGTGCCAGCATGGGCGATGGCTACACCTTC. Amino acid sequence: CASMGDGYTF.

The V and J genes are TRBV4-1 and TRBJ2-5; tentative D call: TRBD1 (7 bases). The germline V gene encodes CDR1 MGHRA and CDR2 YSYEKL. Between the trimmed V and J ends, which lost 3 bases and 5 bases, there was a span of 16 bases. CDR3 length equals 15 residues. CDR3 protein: CASSHRDSGGETQYF. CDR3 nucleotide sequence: TGCGCCAGCAGCCACCGGGACAGCGGAGGGGAGACCCAGTACTTC.

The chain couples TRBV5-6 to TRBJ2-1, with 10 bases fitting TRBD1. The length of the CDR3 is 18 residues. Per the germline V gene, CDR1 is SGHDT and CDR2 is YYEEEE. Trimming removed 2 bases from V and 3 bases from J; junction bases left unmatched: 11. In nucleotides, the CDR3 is TGTGCCAGCAGCTTTGGACAGGGGGGTCTCCTCTACTACAATGAGCAGTTCTTC. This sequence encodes CASSFGQGGLLYYNEQFF.

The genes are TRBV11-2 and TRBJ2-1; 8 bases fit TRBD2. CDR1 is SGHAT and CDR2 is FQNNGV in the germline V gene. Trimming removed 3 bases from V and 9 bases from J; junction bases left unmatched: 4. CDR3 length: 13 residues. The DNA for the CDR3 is TGTGCCAGCAGCTTGACTAGCGAGGTTGAGCAGTTCTTC. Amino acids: CASSLTSEVEQFF.

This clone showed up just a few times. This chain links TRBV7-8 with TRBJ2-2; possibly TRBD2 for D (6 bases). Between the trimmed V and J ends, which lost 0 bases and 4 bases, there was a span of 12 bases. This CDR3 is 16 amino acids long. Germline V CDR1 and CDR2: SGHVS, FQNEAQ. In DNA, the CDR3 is TGTGCCAGCAGCTTAGCGGGGGAGGAACTCACCGGGGAGCTGTTTTTT. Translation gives CASSLAGEELTGELFF. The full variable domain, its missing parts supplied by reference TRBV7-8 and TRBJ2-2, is GAGVSQSPRYKVAKRGQDVALRCDPISGHVSLFWYQQALGQGPEFLTYFQNEAQLDKSGLPSDRFFAERPEGSVSTLKIQRTQQEDSAVYLCASSLAGEELTGELFFGEGSRLTVL.

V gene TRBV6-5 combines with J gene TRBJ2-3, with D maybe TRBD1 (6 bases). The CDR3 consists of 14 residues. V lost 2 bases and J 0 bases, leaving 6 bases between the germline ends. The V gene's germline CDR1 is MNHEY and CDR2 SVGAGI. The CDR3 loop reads CASSYGQSTDTQYF. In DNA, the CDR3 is TGTGCCAGCAGTTACGGACAGAGCACAGATACGCAGTATTTT.

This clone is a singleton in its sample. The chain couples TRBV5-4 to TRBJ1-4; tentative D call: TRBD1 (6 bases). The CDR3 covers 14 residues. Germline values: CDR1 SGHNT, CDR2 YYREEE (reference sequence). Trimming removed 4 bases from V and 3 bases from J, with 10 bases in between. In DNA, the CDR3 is TGTGCCAGCAGCCAACAGGGTTCTAATGAAAAACTGTTTTTT. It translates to CASSQQGSNEKLFF. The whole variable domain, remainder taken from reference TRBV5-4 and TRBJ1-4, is ETGVTQSPTHLIKTRGQQVTLRCSSQSGHNTVSWYQQALGQGPQFIFQYYREEENGRGNFPPRFSGLQFPNYSSELNVNALELDDSALYLCASSQQGSNEKLFFGSGTQLSVL.

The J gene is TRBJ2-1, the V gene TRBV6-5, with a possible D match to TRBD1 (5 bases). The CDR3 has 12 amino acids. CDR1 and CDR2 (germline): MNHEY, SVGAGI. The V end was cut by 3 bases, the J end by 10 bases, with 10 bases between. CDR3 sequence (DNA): TGTGCCAGCAGTTATGCTGGGGCCGAGCAGTTCTTC. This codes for CASSYAGAEQFF.

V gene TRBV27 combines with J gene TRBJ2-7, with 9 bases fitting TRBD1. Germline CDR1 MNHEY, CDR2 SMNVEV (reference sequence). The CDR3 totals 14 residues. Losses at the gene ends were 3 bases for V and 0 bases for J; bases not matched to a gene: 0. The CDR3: CASSLTGGSYEQYV. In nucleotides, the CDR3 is TGTGCCAGCAGTTTGACAGGGGGCTCCTACGAGCAGTACGTC.

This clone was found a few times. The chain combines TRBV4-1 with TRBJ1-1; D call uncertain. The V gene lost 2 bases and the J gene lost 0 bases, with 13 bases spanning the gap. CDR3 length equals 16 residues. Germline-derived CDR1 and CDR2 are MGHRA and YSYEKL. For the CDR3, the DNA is TGCGCCAGCAGCCAATGGCTATGGGATGTGAACACTGAAGCTTTCTTT. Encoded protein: CASSQWLWDVNTEAFF.

The CDR3 nucleotides are TGTGCCGGTCGAGAGTACAATGAGCAGTTCTTC. Translation: CAGREYNEQFF. V usage is TRBV2 and J usage is TRBJ2-1; D gene ambiguous. Trimming left V 11 bases short and J 4 bases short, with 9 bases between. The length of the CDR3 is 11 residues. The germline gives CDR1 SNHLY, CDR2 FYNNEI.

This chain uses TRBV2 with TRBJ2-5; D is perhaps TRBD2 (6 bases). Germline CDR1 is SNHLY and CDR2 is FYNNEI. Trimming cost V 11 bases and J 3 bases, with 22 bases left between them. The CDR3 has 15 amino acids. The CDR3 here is CAPGRSGRGKETQYF. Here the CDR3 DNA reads TGTGCCCCGGGGCGGTCGGGGCGCGGGAAAGAGACCCAGTACTTC.

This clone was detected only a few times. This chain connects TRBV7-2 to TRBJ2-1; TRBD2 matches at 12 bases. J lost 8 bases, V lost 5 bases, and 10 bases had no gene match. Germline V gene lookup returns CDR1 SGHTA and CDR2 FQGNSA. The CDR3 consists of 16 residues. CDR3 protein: CASSTSSGGALDEQFF. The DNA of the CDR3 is TGTGCCAGCAGCACCTCTAGCGGGGGGGCCTTAGATGAGCAGTTCTTC.

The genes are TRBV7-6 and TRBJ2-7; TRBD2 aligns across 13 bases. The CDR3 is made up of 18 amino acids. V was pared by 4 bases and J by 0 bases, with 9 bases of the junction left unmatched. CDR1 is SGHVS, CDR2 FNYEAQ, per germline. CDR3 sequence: CASSSEPGLAGSSYEQYF. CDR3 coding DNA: TGTGCCAGCAGCTCGGAGCCGGGACTAGCGGGGAGCTCCTACGAGCAGTACTTC.

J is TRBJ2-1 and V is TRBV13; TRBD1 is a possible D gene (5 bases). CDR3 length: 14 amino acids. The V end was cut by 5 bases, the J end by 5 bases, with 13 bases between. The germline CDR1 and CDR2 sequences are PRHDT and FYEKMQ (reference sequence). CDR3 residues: CASSTQDRHNEQFF. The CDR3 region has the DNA TGTGCCAGCAGCACCCAAGACAGACACAATGAGCAGTTCTTC.

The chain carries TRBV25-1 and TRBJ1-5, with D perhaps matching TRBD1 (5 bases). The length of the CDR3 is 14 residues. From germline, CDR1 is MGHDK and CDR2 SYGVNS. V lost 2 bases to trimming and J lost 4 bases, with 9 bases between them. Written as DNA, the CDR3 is TGTGCCAGCAGTGAAGGGTGGGGGAATCAGCCCCAGCATTTT. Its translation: CASSEGWGNQPQHF.

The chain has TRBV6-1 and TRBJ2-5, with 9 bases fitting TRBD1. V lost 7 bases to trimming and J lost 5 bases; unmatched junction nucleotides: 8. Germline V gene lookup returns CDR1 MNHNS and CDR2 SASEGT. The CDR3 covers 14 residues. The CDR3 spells CASTGQGTGETQYF. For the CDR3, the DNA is TGTGCCAGCACCGGACAGGGGACAGGGGAGACCCAGTACTTC.

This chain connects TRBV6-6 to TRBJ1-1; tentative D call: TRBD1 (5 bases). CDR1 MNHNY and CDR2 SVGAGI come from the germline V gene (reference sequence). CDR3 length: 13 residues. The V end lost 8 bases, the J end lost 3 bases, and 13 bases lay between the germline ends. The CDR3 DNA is TGTGCCAGCCGGATAGGGACTCACACTGAAGCTTTCTTT. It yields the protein CASRIGTHTEAFF.

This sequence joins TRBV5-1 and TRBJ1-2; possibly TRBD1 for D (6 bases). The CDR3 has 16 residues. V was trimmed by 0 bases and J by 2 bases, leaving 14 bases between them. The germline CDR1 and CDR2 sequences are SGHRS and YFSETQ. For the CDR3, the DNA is TGCGCCAGCAGCTTGGTTCCCGGGACACTCAACTATGGCTACACCTTC. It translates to CASSLVPGTLNYGYTF.

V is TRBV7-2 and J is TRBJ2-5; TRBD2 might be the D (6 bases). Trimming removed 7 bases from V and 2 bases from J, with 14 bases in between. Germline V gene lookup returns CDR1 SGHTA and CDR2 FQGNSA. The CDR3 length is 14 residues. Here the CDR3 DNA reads TGTGCCAGCAATTTGGGGGGACGACAAGAGACCCAGTACTTC. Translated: CASNLGGRQETQYF.

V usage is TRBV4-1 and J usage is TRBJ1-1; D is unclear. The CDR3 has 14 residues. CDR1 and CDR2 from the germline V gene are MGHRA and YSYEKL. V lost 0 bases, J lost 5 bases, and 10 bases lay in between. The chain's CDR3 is CASSQDFGGTEAFF. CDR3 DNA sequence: TGCGCCAGCAGCCAAGATTTCGGCGGGACTGAAGCTTTCTTT.